These 31 T cell receptor beta chains originate from one sample sequenced in a study of early T cells in non-severe SARS-CoV-2 infection. Each CDR3 protein is one row after TCRdb ran MiXCR on the 5' RACE reads. Among just over 70,000 distinct CDR3 sequences, approximately 12% were seen once, and the ten largest hold over 0.95%. Sequencing was performed on whole blood. These receptors were taken from an adult who was a healthcare worker with PCR-confirmed SARS-CoV-2 infection or an uninfected control (not recorded which).

V is TRBV29-1 and J is TRBJ2-7; D call uncertain. V was clipped by 5 bases and J by 2 bases, with 13 bases between them. Germline CDR1 reads SQVTM; CDR2 reads ANQGSEA. The CDR3 is made up of 13 amino acids. The CDR3 region is CSVRVGLTYEQYF. CDR3 coding DNA: TGCAGCGTTAGAGTTGGCCTTACCTACGAGCAGTACTTC.

In this sample, this clonotype turned up many times. The rearrangement joins TRBV20-1 to TRBJ2-3, with 11 bases aligning to TRBD2. The J segment lost 5 bases and the V segment lost 2 bases, leaving 9 bases of the junction unmatched. Germline V CDR1 and CDR2: DFQATT, SNEGSKA (reference sequence). The CDR3 loop spans 16 amino acids. In nucleotides, the CDR3 is TGCAGTGCTAGAAGGGCTAGCGGGGGGTATGAAGATACGCAGTATTTT. This gives the protein CSARRASGGYEDTQYF.

In its sample, this clonotype was seen many times. The rearrangement uses TRBV11-2 and TRBJ2-1, with 12 bases identical to TRBD2. This CDR3 spans 15 amino acids. Per the germline V gene, CDR1 is SGHAT and CDR2 is FQNNGV. With V trimmed by 5 bases and J by 9 bases, 8 bases remained unmatched. As DNA, the CDR3 is TGTGCCAGCAGCCCCCGGACTAGCGGGAATCCTGAGCAGTTCTTC. Translating it yields CASSPRTSGNPEQFF.

This clonotype was detected only once. The rearrangement links TRBV7-2 to TRBJ2-2; TRBD2 aligns across 9 bases. Looked up from germline, CDR1 is SGHTA and CDR2 is FQGNSA. The CDR3 has 15 residues. Trimming cost V 6 bases and J 8 bases; bases outside gene matches: 10. The DNA for the CDR3 is TGTGCCAGCAGTGGCTTAGCGGGAGCTAAGGGGGAGCTGTTTTTT. Its protein is CASSGLAGAKGELFF.

This clonotype was counted at least ten times. The chain couples TRBV18 to TRBJ2-1, with 10 bases lining up with TRBD2. In germline, CDR1 is KGHSH, CDR2 LQKENI. The CDR3 loop spans 14 amino acids. Trimming cost V 3 bases and J 9 bases; bases outside gene matches: 5. The CDR3 nucleotides read TGTGCCAGCTCACCGAGCGGGGGGGCTTTTGAGCAGTTCTTC. This encodes CASSPSGGAFEQFF.

This clonotype has a count of ten or more. CDR3 coding DNA: TGCAGTGCTAGACCAGGGGGGGACTATGGCTACACCTTC. Translation: CSARPGGDYGYTF. The rearrangement joins TRBV20-1 to TRBJ1-2; 7 bases line up with TRBD1. The CDR3 has 13 amino acids. The trim removed 2 bases at V and 3 bases at J, leaving 3 bases unmatched. Germline V lookup: CDR1 DFQATT, CDR2 SNEGSKA (reference sequence).

This clonotype was counted at least ten times. The chain recombines TRBV20-1 with TRBJ2-1; 7 nucleotides agree with TRBD1. The CDR3 loop spans 16 amino acids. Germline V gene data show CDR1 as DFQATT and CDR2 as SNEGSKA (reference sequence). The junction had 7 bases not matched to a gene; V was cut back by 0 bases and J by 2 bases. The CDR3 spells CSARDLGGQAYNEQFF. DNA for the CDR3: TGCAGTGCTAGAGATCTCGGCGGACAGGCCTACAATGAGCAGTTCTTC.

This clonotype turned up a few times. The chain links TRBV29-1 to TRBJ1-1; 10 nucleotides match TRBD1. J was trimmed by 3 bases and V by 1 base; bases with no gene match: 5. Germline V CDR1 and CDR2: SQVTM, ANQGSEA. The CDR3 is made up of 15 amino acids. The DNA of the CDR3 is TGCAGCGTTGAAGGGGACAGGGGCCCAGACACTGAAGCTTTCTTT. It translates to CSVEGDRGPDTEAFF.

This clonotype was observed at least ten times. This chain connects TRBV12-3 or TRBV12-4 to TRBJ1-1; TRBD1 agrees at 8 bases. This CDR3 contains 12 residues. CDR3 loop: CAITGGTTEAFF. The CDR3, as DNA: TGTGCTATCACAGGGGGGACCACTGAAGCTTTCTTT.

This clonotype was recorded many times. The chain couples TRBV19 to TRBJ2-1; 7 bases are a match to TRBD2. Germline lookup yields CDR1 LNHDA and CDR2 SQIVND (reference sequence). The CDR3 extends over 14 amino acids. Germline trimming cut 6 bases from V and 0 bases from J; bases unmatched to any gene: 2. The CDR3 DNA sequence: TGTGCCAGTAGGCGGGGGAACTCCTACAATGAGCAGTTCTTC. This gives the protein CASRRGNSYNEQFF.

This clonotype has ten or more counts. The chain joins TRBV20-1 to TRBJ2-1; TRBD1 is a possible D gene (7 bases). This CDR3 is built from 13 residues. V was shortened by 8 bases and J by 3 bases, with 14 bases between the two germline ends. Germline V gives CDR1 DFQATT, CDR2 SNEGSKA (reference sequence). CDR3 residues: CSSRQGGYNEQFF. CDR3 in DNA: TGCAGTTCCCGACAGGGAGGCTACAATGAGCAGTTCTTC.

This clonotype was seen at least ten times. V gene TRBV9 combines with J gene TRBJ2-5; TRBD2 aligns across 9 bases. Germline V CDR1 and CDR2: SGDLS, YYNGEE. The CDR3 consists of 16 residues. The trim removed 4 bases at V and 2 bases at J, leaving 9 bases unmatched. CDR3 protein: CASSPRGTSGQETQYF. CDR3 coding DNA: TGTGCCAGCAGCCCAAGAGGAACTAGCGGGCAAGAGACCCAGTACTTC.

The sample holds many counts of this clonotype. The chain employs TRBV7-2 and TRBJ1-2, with TRBD1 matching 8 bases. Germline lookup yields CDR1 SGHTA and CDR2 FQGNSA. The CDR3 covers 14 residues. V lost 3 bases and J lost 2; bases outside the gene matches: 2. The CDR3: CASSLDRVNYGYTF. The CDR3 nucleotides read TGTGCCAGCAGCTTGGACAGGGTCAACTATGGCTACACCTTC.

The sample holds many counts of this clonotype. The junction and the germline gene differ at one end; a read error may be behind it. The chain joins TRBV2 to TRBJ2-3; D uncertain. The CDR3 sequence is 17 residues long. Germline-derived CDR1 and CDR2 are SNHLY and FYNNEI. DNA for the CDR3: TGTGCCAGCAGCGAAGAAAGGGTGGCGTTTAGCACAGATACGCAGTATTTT. This translates into CASSEERVAFSTDTQYF. The full variable domain, completed using reference TRBV2 and TRBJ2-3, is EPEVTQTPSHQVTQMGQEVILRCVPISNHLYFYWYRQILGQKVEFLVSFYNNEISEKSEIFDDQFSVERPDGSNFTLKIRSTKLEDSAMYFCASSEERVAFSTDTQYFGPGTRLTVL.

This clonotype was seen ten or more times. This chain uses TRBV12-3 or TRBV12-4 with TRBJ2-3; the D gene could be TRBD1 or TRBD2 (6 bases each). This CDR3 contains 14 residues. The V end lost 1 base, the J end lost 3 bases, and 8 bases lay between the germline ends. The CDR3 sequence is CASSLVGGTDTQYF. DNA of the CDR3: TGTGCCAGCAGTTTAGTAGGGGGGACAGATACGCAGTATTTT.

Ten or more counts support this clonotype. The V gene is TRBV7-9, the J gene TRBJ2-3, with D hard to call. The CDR3 sequence is 11 residues long. In germline, CDR1 is SEHNR, CDR2 FQNEAQ (reference sequence). V lost 8 bases and J 5 bases, leaving 8 bases between the germline ends. CDR3: CASSTGDTQYF. The CDR3 DNA reads TGTGCCAGCTCCACGGGAGATACGCAGTATTTT.

This clonotype has ten or more counts. The chain employs TRBV5-1 and TRBJ1-2; 7 bases align to TRBD1. Germline CDR1 and CDR2: SGHRS and YFSETQ. V lost 4 bases to trimming and J lost 4 bases; unmatched junction nucleotides: 10. This CDR3 region has 15 residues. This CDR3 is CASSPLDRKRYGYTF. CDR3 nucleotides: TGCGCCAGCAGCCCGTTGGACAGGAAGCGCTATGGCTACACCTTC.

This clonotype appeared many times. The chain is built from TRBV19 and TRBJ2-5; D might be TRBD1 (6 bases). CDR1 is LNHDA and CDR2 is SQIVND in the germline V gene (reference sequence). This CDR3 spans 15 amino acids. V lost 3 bases and J lost 0, with 11 bases in between. For the CDR3, the DNA is TGTGCCAGTAGTATCAGGGGCTGGTACCAAGAGACCCAGTACTTC. Residues: CASSIRGWYQETQYF. Combining the CDR3 with reference TRBV19 and TRBJ2-5 gives the whole variable domain DGGITQSPKYLFRKEGQNVTLSCEQNLNHDAMYWYRQDPGQGLRLIYYSQIVNDFQKGDIAEGYSVSREKKESFPLTVTSAQKNPTAFYLCASSIRGWYQETQYFGPGTRLLVL.

The DNA for the CDR3 is TGTGCCACCTTGGGACTAGCGGAAAACACCGGGGAGCTGTTTTTT. It specifies CATLGLAENTGELFF. This sequence joins TRBV6-5 and TRBJ2-2, with 11 bases identical to TRBD2. The junction had 6 bases not matched to a gene; V was cut back by 10 bases and J by 2 bases. Germline-derived CDR1 and CDR2 are MNHEY and SVGAGI. The CDR3 loop spans 15 amino acids.

This clonotype was counted at least ten times. In DNA, the CDR3 is TGCAGTGCTAGGCAGGGATTGTTAGCCAAAAACATTCAGTACTTC. Its protein is CSARQGLLAKNIQYF. The chain combines TRBV20-1 with TRBJ2-4, with D possibly TRBD1 on 5 matching bases. There are 15 residues in the CDR3. V was pared by 3 bases and J by 0 bases, with 12 bases between. Germline V lookup: CDR1 DFQATT, CDR2 SNEGSKA (reference sequence).

This clonotype was counted at least ten times. The chain recombines TRBV11-2 with TRBJ2-1; 11 nucleotides line up with TRBD2. V gave up 3 bases and J gave up 1 base; unmatched junction bases: 2. The CDR3 consists of 16 residues. Germline V gene sequence: CDR1 SGHAT, CDR2 FQNNGV. The CDR3 here is CASSLRLAGSYNEQFF. The CDR3, as DNA: TGTGCCAGCAGCTTGCGACTAGCGGGGTCCTACAATGAGCAGTTCTTC.

This clonotype was observed at least ten times. The chain carries TRBV11-2 and TRBJ2-5, with D perhaps TRBD1 (5 bases). V lost 7 bases and J lost 3, with 18 bases in between. The CDR3 is 15 residues long. The germline CDR1 and CDR2 sequences are SGHAT and FQNNGV. The CDR3 nucleotides are TGTGCCAGCACCTTGGGGCAGTCTTCCGAAGAGACCCAGTACTTC. Amino acid sequence: CASTLGQSSEETQYF.

The gene calls are TRBV29-1 and TRBJ2-7, with D possibly TRBD1 on 5 matching bases. The germline gives CDR1 SQVTM, CDR2 ANQGSEA. Deletions cut 4 bases from V and 2 bases from J, with 12 bases between. The CDR3 extends over 13 amino acids. CDR3 nucleotides: TGCAGCGTTGTCGAAGACAGCCCCTACGAGCAGTACTTC. Residues: CSVVEDSPYEQYF.

There are many counts of this clonotype. This chain uses TRBV29-1 with TRBJ2-2; D possibly corresponds to TRBD2 (6 bases). CDR1 is SQVTM and CDR2 is ANQGSEA in the germline V gene. The CDR3 length is 12 residues. CDR3 in DNA: TGCGGCGGGACTCGGGACACCGGGGAGCTGTTTTTT. Translating it yields CGGTRDTGELFF.

This clonotype was seen more than once but under ten times. This rearrangement joins TRBV20-1 to TRBJ2-3, with 13 bases fitting TRBD2. The germline CDR1 and CDR2 sequences are DFQATT and SNEGSKA (reference sequence). There are 16 residues in the CDR3. With V trimmed by 3 bases and J by 0 bases, 3 bases remained unmatched. In DNA, the CDR3 is TGCAGTGCTAGGAGACTAGCGGGGGGTAGCACAGATACGCAGTATTTT. The encoded protein is CSARRLAGGSTDTQYF.

The table lists this clonotype with many counts. V usage is TRBV7-2 and J usage is TRBJ2-6, with D possibly matching TRBD1 (5 bases). With 5 bases removed from V and 4 bases from J, the gap between germline ends came to 15 bases. The CDR3 consists of 16 residues. The germline V gene encodes CDR1 SGHTA and CDR2 FQGNSA. For the CDR3, the DNA is TGTGCCAGCAGCCAGCAGGGTTTGTCCGGGGCCAACGTCCTGACTTTC. Translation gives CASSQQGLSGANVLTF.

Here the CDR3 DNA reads TGTGCCAGCGTTCACTGGGGCCCCGCCGGGGAGCTGTTTTTT. Encoded protein: CASVHWGPAGELFF. V is TRBV7-9 and J is TRBJ2-2, with D perhaps matching TRBD1 (5 bases). Germline V gene lookup returns CDR1 SEHNR and CDR2 FQNEAQ (reference sequence). CDR3 length: 14 amino acids. V gave up 8 bases and J gave up 6 bases, with 16 bases separating them. Full variable domain (rest looked up from reference TRBV7-9 and TRBJ2-2): DTGVSQNPRHKITKRGQNVTFRCDPISEHNRLYWYRQTLGQGPEFLTYFQNEAQLEKSRLLSDRFSAERPKGSFSTLEIQRTEQGDSAMYLCASVHWGPAGELFFGEGSRLTVL.

There are many counts of this clonotype. The CDR3 is CASSYSGQGASETQYF. The CDR3 nucleotides are TGTGCCAGCAGTTATTCGGGACAGGGGGCATCGGAGACCCAGTACTTC. V and J are TRBV6-2 or TRBV6-3 and TRBJ2-5; 12 positions agree with TRBD1. In germline, CDR1 is MNHEY, CDR2 SVGEGT. Trimming cost V 3 bases and J 5 bases; bases outside gene matches: 7. CDR3 length equals 16 residues.

The sample holds many counts of this clonotype. The chain couples TRBV18 to TRBJ2-1, with 7 bases matching TRBD2. Germline V gene data show CDR1 as KGHSH and CDR2 as LQKENI. V lost 4 bases to trimming and J lost 8 bases; unmatched junction nucleotides: 14. This CDR3 is built from 16 residues. Here the CDR3 reads CASSRTSLRFFYEQFF. DNA of the CDR3: TGTGCCAGCTCACGGACTAGTTTAAGATTCTTTTATGAGCAGTTCTTC.

This clonotype was detected only a few times. The rearrangement joins TRBV28 to TRBJ2-5; the D gene could be TRBD1 or TRBD2 (5 bases each). The germline gives CDR1 MDHEN, CDR2 SYDVKM. Trimming removed 1 base from V and 6 bases from J, with 15 bases in between. CDR3 size: 15 residues. The CDR3 coding sequence is TGTGCCAGCAGTTTATCCCGGGACGGAGGTCAGACCCAGTACTTC. Its translation: CASSLSRDGGQTQYF.

In its sample, this clonotype was seen a few times. The chain is built from TRBV29-1 and TRBJ2-7; either TRBD1 or TRBD2 may supply D (5 bases each). Trimming removed 3 bases from V and 0 bases from J, with 6 bases in between. Germline assignment: CDR1 SQVTM and CDR2 ANQGSEA. This CDR3 has 12 residues. CDR3 residues: CSVEGDSYEQYF. CDR3 nucleotide sequence: TGCAGCGTTGAGGGGGACTCCTACGAGCAGTACTTC.